Below, one TCR beta chain is given with its context. Its cognate antigen has yet to be identified. No base quality values were provided; no much bigger clone lies one nucleotide off. The CDR3 goes from the cysteine to the phenylalanine over 14 residues. The CDR3 DNA has 42 bases and is translated from base 1. V is pared back by 3 bases and J by 4 bases, with 12 bases lying between the germline termini. Via the germline V gene (reference sequence), CDR1 is LNHNV and CDR2 YYDKDF. In Seattle, one collaborating source enrolled patients while the infection was active and tracked those patients longitudinally over the course of disease. The collaborating institutions used their own protocols to collect whole blood in K2EDTA tubes. For TCRbeta analysis, collaborators shipped samples as frozen whole blood, isolated PBMCs, or DNA extracted from either of those sample types. The entry originates in a study of blood T cell repertoires in COVID-19 (dated by TCRdb to the early 2020s). Study-level background: The collaborator samples originated in the United States, Italy and Spain and spanned the acute and convalescent phases of COVID-19. The repertoires were released in a freely available public database meant as a resource for research on the immune response to SARS-CoV-2. A de-identified subject ID, COVID-19 status, age in years and sex were almost always included in the sample metadata. Subjects who had been exposed to COVID-19, were actively infected with it, or had recovered from it provided the deeply sampled blood TCRbeta repertoires that made up the dataset. Where available, HLA class I and class II types were taken from metadata supplied by the sample provider and were not determined by assay-based typing. The prospective study material was composed of cDNA or gDNA derived from T cells, B-cell-depleted T cells, or PBMCs. Samples were obtained from the ongoing ImmuneRACE study (first 160 participants) and from 1,254 subjects provided by 6 global collaborators.

TCRbeta CDR3 regions were amplified from genomic DNA by means of the immunoSEQ Assay, a bias-controlled multiplex PCR. On the study's bioinformatics: The number of nucleated cells in each sample was estimated from the amplification of reference gene primers within the assay. Sequence reads were collapsed and filtered to measure the absolute abundance of every unique TCRbeta CDR3 rearrangement. For each sample, productive Simpson clonality was calculated as the square root of Simpson's diversity index over productive rearrangements. TCRdb provides this immuneACCESS table in a form limited to in-frame rearrangements. Some clones are lacking; in checked studies, under half of them reflect an unresolved V gene, and why the rest are absent is not known. V and J calls plus clone size are reproduced from that table; the DNA served to infer D and trimming. The sample table records around 160,000 clones; 80% to 90% of these occur just once. Around 8% of the sample comes from the top ten.

Overall results and qualifications from the work: How much clinical and demographic metadata was included differed by source and by participant, and the metadata was provided uncurated.

This TCR derives from a woman aged 60-70 years with COVID-19, enrolled during active disease. The chain employs TRBV15 and TRBJ1-1; the best D guess is TRBD1, with 6 bases matching. Sequenced: peripheral blood. The CDR3 protein sequence reads: CATSSYRVGTEAFF. The DNA sequence is given as TGTGCCACCAGCAGCTACAGGGTGGGCACTGAAGCTTTCTTT.